This T cell receptor (beta chain) stems from a study of T cells expressing NK-cell markers. One entry per CDR3 protein, without DNA, is what TCRdb gives after re-calling the 5' RACE reads. The sample totals about 370,000 distinct CDR3 sequences. This CDR3 is 16 amino acids long. Germline CDR1 reads LGHDT; CDR2 reads YNNKEL (reference sequence). The chain employs TRBV3-1 and TRBJ2-1; TCRdb selects TRBD1, and the lack of DNA leaves this call unchecked. Source material: blood T cells: a sorted CD56 or NKG2C T cell subset, CD4+ or CD8+ T cells, or bulk PBMC T cells (not recorded which). This sequence originates from a woman aged 45-65 years in good health. This CDR3 reads CASSQGPTAIRGEQFF.